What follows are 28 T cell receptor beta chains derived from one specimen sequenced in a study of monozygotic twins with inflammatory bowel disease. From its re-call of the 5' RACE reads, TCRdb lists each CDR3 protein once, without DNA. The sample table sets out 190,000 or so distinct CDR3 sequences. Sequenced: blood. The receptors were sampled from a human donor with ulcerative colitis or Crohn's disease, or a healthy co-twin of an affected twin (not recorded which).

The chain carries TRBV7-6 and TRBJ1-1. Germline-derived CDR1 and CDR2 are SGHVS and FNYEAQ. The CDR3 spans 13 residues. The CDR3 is CASSLDLGSKAFF.

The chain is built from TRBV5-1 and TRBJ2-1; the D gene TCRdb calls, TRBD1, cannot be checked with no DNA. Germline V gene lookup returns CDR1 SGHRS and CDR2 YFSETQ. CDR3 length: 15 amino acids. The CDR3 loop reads CASSLGTTVYNEQFF.

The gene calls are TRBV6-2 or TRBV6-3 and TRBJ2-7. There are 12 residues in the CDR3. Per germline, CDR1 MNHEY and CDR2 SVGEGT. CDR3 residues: CASSYPQYEQYF.

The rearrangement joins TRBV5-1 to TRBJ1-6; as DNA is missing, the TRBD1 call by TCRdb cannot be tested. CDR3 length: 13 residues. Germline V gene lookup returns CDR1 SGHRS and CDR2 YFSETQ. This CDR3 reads CASSRAGDSPLHF.

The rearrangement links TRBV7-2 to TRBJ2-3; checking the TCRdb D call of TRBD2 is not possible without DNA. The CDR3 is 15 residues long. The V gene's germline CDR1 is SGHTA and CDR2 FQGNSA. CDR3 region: CASSRGGPGQDTQYF. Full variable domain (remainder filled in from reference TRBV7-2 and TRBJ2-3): GAGVSQSPSNKVTEKGKDVELRCDPISGHTALYWYRQSLGQGLEFLIYFQGNSAPDKSGLPSDRFSAERTGGSVSTLTIQRTQQEDSAVYLCASSRGGPGQDTQYFGPGTRLTVL.

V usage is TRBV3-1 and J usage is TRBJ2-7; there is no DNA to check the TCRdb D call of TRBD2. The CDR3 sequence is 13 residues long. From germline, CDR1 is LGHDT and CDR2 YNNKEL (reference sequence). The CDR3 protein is CASSARTYYEQYF.

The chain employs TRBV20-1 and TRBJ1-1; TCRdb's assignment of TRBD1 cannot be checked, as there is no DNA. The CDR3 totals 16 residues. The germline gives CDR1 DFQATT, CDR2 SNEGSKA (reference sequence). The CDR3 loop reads CSAPSRGQGWTTEAFF.

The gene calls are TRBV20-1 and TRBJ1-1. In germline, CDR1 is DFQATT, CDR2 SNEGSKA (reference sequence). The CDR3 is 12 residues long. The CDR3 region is CSAKGGVTEAFF.

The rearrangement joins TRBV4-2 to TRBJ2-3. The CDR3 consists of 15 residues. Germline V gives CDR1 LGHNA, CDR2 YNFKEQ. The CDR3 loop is CASSLQISVADTQYF.

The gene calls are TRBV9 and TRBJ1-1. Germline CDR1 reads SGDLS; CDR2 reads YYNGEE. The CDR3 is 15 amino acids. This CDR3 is CASSVVGEPRNEAFF. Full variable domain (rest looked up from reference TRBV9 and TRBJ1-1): DSGVTQTPKHLITATGQRVTLRCSPRSGDLSVYWYQQSLDQGLQFLIQYYNGEERAKGNILERFSAQQFPDLHSELNLSSLELGDSALYFCASSVVGEPRNEAFFGQGTRLTVV.

CDR3 loop: CASRGAGDEQFF. The chain joins TRBV6-1 to TRBJ2-1; TCRdb picks TRBD1, but there is no DNA to check that call. The CDR3 has 12 residues. Germline lookup yields CDR1 MNHNS and CDR2 SASEGT.

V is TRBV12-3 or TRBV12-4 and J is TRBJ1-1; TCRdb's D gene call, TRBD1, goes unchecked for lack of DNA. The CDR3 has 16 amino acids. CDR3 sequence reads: CASSLGVRGMNTEAFF.

CDR3 residues: CASSHPRVGGLGMNTEAFF. The gene calls are TRBV11-1 and TRBJ1-1; TCRdb gives TRBD1 as the D gene, but with no DNA this cannot be confirmed. The CDR3 consists of 19 residues. Germline values: CDR1 SGHAT, CDR2 FQDESV (reference sequence).

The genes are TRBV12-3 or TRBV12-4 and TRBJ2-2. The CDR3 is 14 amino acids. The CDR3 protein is CASSFSWDTGELFF.

CDR3 sequence reads: CASSINRDSLNPTSGANVLTF. The chain carries TRBV19 and TRBJ2-6; TCRdb returns TRBD1, unconfirmable since there is no DNA. The CDR3 sequence is 21 residues long. Germline V lookup: CDR1 LNHDA, CDR2 SQIVND (reference sequence).

The CDR3 loop reads CASRQESWRETQYF. V and J are TRBV5-1 and TRBJ2-5; there is no DNA to check the TCRdb D call of TRBD1. CDR1 and CDR2 (germline): SGHRS, YFSETQ. The CDR3 consists of 14 residues. Full variable domain (remainder filled in from reference TRBV5-1 and TRBJ2-5): KAGVTQTPRYLIKTRGQQVTLSCSPISGHRSVSWYQQTPGQGLQFLFEYFSETQRNKGNFPGRFSGRQFSNSRSEMNVSTLELGDSALYLCASRQESWRETQYFGPGTRLLVL.

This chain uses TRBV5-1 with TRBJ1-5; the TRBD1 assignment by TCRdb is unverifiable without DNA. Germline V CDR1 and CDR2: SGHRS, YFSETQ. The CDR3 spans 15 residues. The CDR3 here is CASSLGGTSDQPQHF.

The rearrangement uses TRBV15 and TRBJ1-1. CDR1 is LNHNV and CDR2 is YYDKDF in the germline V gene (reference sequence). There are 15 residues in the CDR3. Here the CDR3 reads CATSRDRAMNTEAFF.

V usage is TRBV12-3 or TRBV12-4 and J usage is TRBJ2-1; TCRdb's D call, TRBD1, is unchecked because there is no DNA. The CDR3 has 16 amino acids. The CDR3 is CASTGAPGQGVNEQFF.

The chain's CDR3 is CASSDGTGGEKETQYF. The genes are TRBV10-1 and TRBJ2-5; TCRdb proposes TRBD1, but this gene call is untestable without DNA. Germline assignment: CDR1 WNHNN and CDR2 SYGVQD (reference sequence). The CDR3 loop spans 16 amino acids.

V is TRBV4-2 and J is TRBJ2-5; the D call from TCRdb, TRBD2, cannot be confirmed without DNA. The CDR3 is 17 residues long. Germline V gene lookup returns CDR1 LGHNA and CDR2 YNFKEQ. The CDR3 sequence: CASSQLGQGLLPETQYF.

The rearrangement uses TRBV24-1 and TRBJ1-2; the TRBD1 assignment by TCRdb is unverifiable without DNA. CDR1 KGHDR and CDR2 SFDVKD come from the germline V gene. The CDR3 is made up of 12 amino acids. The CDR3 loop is CATSQGDYGYTF.

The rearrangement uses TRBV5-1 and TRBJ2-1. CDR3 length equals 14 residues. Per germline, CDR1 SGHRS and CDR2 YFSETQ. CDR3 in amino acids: CASSLETTVDEQFF. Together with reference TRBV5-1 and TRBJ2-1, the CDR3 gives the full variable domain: KAGVTQTPRYLIKTRGQQVTLSCSPISGHRSVSWYQQTPGQGLQFLFEYFSETQRNKGNFPGRFSGRQFSNSRSEMNVSTLELGDSALYLCASSLETTVDEQFFGPGTRLTVL.

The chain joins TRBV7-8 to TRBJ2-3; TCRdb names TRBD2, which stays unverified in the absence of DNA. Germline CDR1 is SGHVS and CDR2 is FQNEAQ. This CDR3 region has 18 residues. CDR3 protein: CASSLPRARAGGTDTQYF.

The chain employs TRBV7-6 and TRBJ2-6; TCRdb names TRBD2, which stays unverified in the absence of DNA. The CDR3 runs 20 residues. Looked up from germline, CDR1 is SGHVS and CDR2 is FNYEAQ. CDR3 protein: CASSPAILSHLQTGANVLTF.

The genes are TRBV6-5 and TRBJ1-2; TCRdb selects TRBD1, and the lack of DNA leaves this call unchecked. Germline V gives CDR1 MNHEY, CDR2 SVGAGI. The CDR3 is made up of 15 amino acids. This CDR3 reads CASSYAERGNYGYTF.

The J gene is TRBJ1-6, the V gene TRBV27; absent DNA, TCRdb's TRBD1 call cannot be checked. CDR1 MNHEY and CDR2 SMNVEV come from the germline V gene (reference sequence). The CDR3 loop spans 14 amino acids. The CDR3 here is CASSFSQGWTPLHF.

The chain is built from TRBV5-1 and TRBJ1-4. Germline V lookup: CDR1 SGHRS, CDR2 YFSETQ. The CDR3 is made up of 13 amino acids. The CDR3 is CASSLSQNEKLFF.